The source of this T cell receptor (beta chain) is a study of T cells in localized non-small cell lung cancer. CDR3 size: 14 residues. V lost 0 bases and J lost 3, with 9 bases in between. The germline CDR1 and CDR2 sequences are SGHRS and YFSETQ. Using immunoSEQ multiplex PCR, the repertoire was profiled, and TCRdb retains in-frame clones only, with some absent. The table has 55,000 to 65,000 clones, about 89% seen once. The starting material was peripheral blood, obtained before any cancer treatment. V and J are TRBV5-1 and TRBJ2-5, with D possibly TRBD1 on 5 matching bases. This receptor was identified in a man between 35 and 75 years old with stage I lung adenocarcinoma. The CDR3 protein is CASSLESGKETQYF. DNA for the CDR3: TGCGCCAGCAGCTTGGAGTCAGGGAAAGAGACCCAGTACTTC.